The source of this TCR beta chain is a study of technical replicates of blood from a handful of donors. Profiling relied on immunoSEQ multiplex PCR, and the TCRdb table lists in-frame clones only, not all of them. The table shows about 75,000 clones, with around 97% occurring only once. Looked up from germline, CDR1 is SNHLY and CDR2 is FYNNEI. The junction had 3 bases not matched to a gene; V was cut back by 5 bases and J by 9 bases. The CDR3 is 12 amino acids. The origin of this receptor is a human donor in good health. Sequenced material: T cells isolated from PBMCs. The rearrangement uses TRBV2 and TRBJ2-7; 11 bases align to TRBD2. CDR3 DNA: TGTGCCAGCAGTACCCTAGCGGGAGGGCAGTACTTC. Its translation: CASSTLAGGQYF.